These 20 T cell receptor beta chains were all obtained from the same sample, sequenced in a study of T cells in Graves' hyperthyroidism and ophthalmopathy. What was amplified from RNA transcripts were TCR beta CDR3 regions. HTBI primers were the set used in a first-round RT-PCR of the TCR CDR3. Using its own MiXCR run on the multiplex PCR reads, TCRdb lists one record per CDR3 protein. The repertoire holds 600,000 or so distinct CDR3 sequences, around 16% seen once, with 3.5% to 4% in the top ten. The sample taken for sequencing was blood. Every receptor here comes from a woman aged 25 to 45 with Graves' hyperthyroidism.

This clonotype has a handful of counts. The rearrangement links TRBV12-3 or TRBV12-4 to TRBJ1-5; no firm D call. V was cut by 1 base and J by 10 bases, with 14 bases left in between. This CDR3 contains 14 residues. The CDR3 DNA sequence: TGTGCCAGCAGTTTAGGGACCGCTATCAGCCCCCAGCATTTT. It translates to CASSLGTAISPQHF.

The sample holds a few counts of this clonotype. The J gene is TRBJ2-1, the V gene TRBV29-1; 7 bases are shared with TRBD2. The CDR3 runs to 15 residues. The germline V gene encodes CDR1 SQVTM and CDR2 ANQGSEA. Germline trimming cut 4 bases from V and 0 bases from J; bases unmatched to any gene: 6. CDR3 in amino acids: CSVVSGGSSYNEQFF. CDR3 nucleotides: TGCAGCGTTGTTTCTGGCGGGAGCTCCTACAATGAGCAGTTCTTC.

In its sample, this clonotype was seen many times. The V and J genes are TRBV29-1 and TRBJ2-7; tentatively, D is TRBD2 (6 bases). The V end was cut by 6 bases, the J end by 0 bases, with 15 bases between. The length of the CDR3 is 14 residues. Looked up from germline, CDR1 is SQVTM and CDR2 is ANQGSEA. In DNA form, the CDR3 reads TGCAGCGTCGCCGCCTTGGGGGGCTCCTACGAGCAGTACTTC. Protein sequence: CSVAALGGSYEQYF.

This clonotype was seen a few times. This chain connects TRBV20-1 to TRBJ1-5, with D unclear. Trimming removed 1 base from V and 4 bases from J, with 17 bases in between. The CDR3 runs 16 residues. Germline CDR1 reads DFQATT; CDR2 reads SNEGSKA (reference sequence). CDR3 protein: CSARATAVGQNQPQHF. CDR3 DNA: TGCAGTGCTAGAGCCACAGCGGTCGGGCAGAATCAGCCCCAGCATTTT.

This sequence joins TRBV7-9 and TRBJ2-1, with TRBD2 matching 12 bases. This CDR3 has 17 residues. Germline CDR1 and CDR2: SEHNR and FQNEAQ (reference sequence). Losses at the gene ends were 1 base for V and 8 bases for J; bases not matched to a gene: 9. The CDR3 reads CASSLVLGLAGMDEQFF. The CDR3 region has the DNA TGTGCCAGCAGCTTAGTCTTGGGACTAGCGGGTATGGATGAGCAGTTCTTC.

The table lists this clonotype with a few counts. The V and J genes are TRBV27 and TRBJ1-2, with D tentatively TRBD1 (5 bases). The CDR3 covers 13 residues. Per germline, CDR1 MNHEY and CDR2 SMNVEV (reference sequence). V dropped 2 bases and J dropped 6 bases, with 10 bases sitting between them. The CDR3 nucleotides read TGTGCCAGCAGTTTAGCAGGGACTAATGGCTACACCTTC. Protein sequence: CASSLAGTNGYTF.

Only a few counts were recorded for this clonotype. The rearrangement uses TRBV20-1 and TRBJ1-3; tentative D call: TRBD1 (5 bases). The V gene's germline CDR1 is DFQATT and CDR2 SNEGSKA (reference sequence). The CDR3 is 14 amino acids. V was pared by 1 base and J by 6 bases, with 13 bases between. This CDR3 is CSARGSRVENTIYF. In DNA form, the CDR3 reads TGCAGTGCTAGAGGATCCAGGGTAGAAAACACCATATATTTT.

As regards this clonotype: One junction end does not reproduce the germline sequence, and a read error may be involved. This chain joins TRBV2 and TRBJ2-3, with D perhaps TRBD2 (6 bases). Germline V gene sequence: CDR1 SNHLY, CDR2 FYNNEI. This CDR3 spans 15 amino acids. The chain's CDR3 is CASRRGRIVTDAQYF. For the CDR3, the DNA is TGTGCCAGTAGACGGGGGAGGATTGTCACAGATGCGCAGTATTTT.

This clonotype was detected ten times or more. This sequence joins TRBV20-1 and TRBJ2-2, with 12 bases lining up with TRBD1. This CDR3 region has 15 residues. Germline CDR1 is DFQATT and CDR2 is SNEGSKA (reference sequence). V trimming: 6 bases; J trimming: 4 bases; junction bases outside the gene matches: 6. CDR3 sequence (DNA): TGCAGTGCGAGGGACAGGGGGCGGCCCACCGGGGAGCTGTTTTTT. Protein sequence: CSARDRGRPTGELFF.

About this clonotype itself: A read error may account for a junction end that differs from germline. The CDR3 DNA follows: TGTGCCAGTAGTATATGGAGTGGAGGACACTCTGGAAACACCGTATATTTT. Translated: CASSIWSGGHSGNTVYF. The chain joins TRBV19 to TRBJ1-3; D might be TRBD1 (5 bases). CDR1 is LNHDA and CDR2 is SQIVND in the germline V gene (reference sequence). The CDR3 consists of 17 residues.

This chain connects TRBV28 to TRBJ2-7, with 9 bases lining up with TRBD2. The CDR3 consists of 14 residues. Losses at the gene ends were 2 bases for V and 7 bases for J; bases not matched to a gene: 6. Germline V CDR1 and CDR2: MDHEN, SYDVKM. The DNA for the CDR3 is TGTGCCAGCAGTTTAAAAGCGGGAGGTTGGGAGCAGTACTTC. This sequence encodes CASSLKAGGWEQYF.

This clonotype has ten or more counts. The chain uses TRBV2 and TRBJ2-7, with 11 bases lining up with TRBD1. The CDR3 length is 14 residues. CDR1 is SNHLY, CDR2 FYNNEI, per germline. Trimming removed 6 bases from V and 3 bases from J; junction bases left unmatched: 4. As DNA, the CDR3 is TGTGCCAGCAGGTCCGGGACAGGGGGCTACGAGCAGTACTTC. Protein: CASRSGTGGYEQYF.

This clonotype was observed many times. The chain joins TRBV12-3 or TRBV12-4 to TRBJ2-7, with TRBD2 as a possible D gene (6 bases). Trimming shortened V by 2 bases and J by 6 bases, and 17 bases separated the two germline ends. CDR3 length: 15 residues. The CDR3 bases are TGTGCCAGCAGTTTAACCGGGGGAGCCGCAAGCGAGCAGTACTTC. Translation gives CASSLTGGAASEQYF.

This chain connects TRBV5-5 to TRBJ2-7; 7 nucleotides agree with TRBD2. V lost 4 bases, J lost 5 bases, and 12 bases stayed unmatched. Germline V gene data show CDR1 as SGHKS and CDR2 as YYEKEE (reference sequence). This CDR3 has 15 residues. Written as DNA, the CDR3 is TGTGCCAGCAGCGGAATGGGGGGGATTTTCCACGAGCAGTACTTC. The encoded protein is CASSGMGGIFHEQYF.

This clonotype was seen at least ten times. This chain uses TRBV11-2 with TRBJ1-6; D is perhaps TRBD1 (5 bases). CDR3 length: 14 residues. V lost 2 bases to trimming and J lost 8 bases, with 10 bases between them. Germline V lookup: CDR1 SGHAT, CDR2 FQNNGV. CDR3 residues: CASSLRTSDSPLHF. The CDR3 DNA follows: TGTGCCAGCAGCTTAAGGACAAGCGATTCACCCCTCCACTTT.

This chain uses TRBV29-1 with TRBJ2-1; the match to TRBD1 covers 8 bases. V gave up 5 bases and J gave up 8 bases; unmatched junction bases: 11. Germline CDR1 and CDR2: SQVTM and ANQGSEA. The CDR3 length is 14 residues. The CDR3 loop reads CSVRAGTGGDEQFF. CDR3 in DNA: TGCAGCGTTCGCGCCGGGACAGGAGGTGATGAGCAGTTCTTC.

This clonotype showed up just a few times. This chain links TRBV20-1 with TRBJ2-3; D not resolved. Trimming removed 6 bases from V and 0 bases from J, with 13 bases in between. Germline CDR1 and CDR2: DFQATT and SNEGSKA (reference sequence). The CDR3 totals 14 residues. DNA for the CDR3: TGCAGTGCCAAACCACCTCGTAGCACAGATACGCAGTATTTT. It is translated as CSAKPPRSTDTQYF.

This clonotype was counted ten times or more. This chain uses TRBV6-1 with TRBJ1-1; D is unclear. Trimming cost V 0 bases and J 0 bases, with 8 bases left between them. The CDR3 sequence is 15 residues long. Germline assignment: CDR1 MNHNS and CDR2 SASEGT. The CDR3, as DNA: TGTGCCAGCAGTGAAGCGGTAAGCCTGAACACTGAAGCTTTCTTT. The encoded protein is CASSEAVSLNTEAFF.

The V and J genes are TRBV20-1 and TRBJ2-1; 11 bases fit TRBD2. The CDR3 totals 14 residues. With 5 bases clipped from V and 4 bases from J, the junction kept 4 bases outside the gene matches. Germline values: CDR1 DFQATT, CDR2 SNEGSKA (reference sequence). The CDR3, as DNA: TGCAGTGCTCACGGGACTAGCGGTTACAATGAGCAGTTCTTC. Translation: CSAHGTSGYNEQFF.

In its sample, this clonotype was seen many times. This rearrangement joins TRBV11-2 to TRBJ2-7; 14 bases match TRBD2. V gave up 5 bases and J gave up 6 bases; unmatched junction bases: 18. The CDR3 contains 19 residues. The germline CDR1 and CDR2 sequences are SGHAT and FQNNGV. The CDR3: CASSGSRRLAGGEKPEQYF. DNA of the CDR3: TGTGCCAGCAGCGGATCCCGTCGACTAGCGGGAGGGGAGAAACCCGAGCAGTACTTC.